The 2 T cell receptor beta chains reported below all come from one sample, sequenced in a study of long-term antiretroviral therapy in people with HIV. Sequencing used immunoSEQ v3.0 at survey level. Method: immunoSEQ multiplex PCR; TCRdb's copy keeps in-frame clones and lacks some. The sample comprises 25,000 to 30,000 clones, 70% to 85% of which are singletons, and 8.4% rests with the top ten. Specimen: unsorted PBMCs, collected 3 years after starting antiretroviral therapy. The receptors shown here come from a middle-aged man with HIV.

The CDR3 sequence is CASSLAGTSGRVYNEQFF. The DNA for the CDR3 is TGTGCCAGCAGCTTAGCCGGGACTAGCGGGAGAGTGTACAATGAGCAGTTCTTC. This chain uses TRBV7-2 with TRBJ2-1; 14 bases match TRBD2. Trimming cost V 0 bases and J 4 bases; bases outside gene matches: 5. The CDR3 has 18 amino acids. Per germline, CDR1 SGHTA and CDR2 FQGNSA. The full variable domain, its missing parts supplied by reference TRBV7-2 and TRBJ2-1, is GAGVSQSPSNKVTEKGKDVELRCDPISGHTALYWYRQSLGQGLEFLIYFQGNSAPDKSGLPSDRFSAERTGGSVSTLTIQRTQQEDSAVYLCASSLAGTSGRVYNEQFFGPGTRLTVL.

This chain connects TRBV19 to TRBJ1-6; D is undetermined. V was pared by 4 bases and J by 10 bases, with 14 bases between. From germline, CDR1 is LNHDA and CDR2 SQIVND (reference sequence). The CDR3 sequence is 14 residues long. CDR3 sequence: CASSNPATSSPLHF. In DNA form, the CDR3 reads TGTGCCAGTAGTAACCCCGCAACCTCCTCACCCCTCCACTTT.